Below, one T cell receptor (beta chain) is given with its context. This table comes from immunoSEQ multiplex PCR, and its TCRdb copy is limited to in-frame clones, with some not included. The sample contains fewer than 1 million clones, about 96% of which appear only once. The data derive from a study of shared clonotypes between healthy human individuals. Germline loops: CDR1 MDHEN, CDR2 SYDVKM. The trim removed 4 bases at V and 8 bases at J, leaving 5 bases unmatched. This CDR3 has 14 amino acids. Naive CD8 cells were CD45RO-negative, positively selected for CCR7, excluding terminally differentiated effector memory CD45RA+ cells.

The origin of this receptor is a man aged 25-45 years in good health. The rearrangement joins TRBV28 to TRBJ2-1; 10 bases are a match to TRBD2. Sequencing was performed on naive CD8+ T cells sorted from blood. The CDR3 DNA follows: TGTGCCAGCAGTTGGGGCACTAGCGGGGATGAGCAGTTCTTC. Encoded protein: CASSWGTSGDEQFF.